Each of the 11 T cell receptor beta chains below was sequenced from the same sample in a study of CXCR3-negative and CXCR3-positive naive CD8 T cells. Findings and caveats of the study: Comparison of naive cells showed more hydrophobic TRB CDR3s in CXCR3-positive than in CXCR3-negative naive cells.

No antigens are known for them. The libraries of TRB cDNA were constructed through 5' RACE using UMI labels. Reanalyzing the 5' RACE reads, TCRdb keeps one entry per CDR3 protein, without DNA. Recorded for this sample: about 85,000 distinct CDR3 sequences. The material sequenced was naive CXCR3+ CD8+ T cells from blood. Subset reported: CD45RO-CCR7+CD27+CD95- naive CD8+ T cells expressing CXCR3 (TNR3+). The receptor source for this set is a human donor in good health. Some clones in this sample may be carry-over from other donors' samples.

This chain's CDR3 is CSVGAGDTRYF. The J gene is TRBJ2-3, the V gene TRBV29-1; TCRdb proposes TRBD1, but this gene call is untestable without DNA. The CDR3 sequence is 11 residues long. CDR1 and CDR2 from the germline V gene are SQVTM and ANQGSEA.

The rearrangement links TRBV5-1 to TRBJ2-3; the D call from TCRdb, TRBD1, cannot be confirmed without DNA. The germline V gene encodes CDR1 SGHRS and CDR2 YFSETQ. This CDR3 contains 19 residues. The chain's CDR3 is CASSLGQGAPSVITDTQYF.

The rearrangement uses TRBV12-3 or TRBV12-4 and TRBJ1-2; TCRdb selects TRBD1, and the lack of DNA leaves this call unchecked. This CDR3 spans 13 amino acids. The chain's CDR3 is CASTSGGYAGYTF.

The chain uses TRBV5-1 and TRBJ2-2. The germline gives CDR1 SGHRS, CDR2 YFSETQ. The CDR3 extends over 14 amino acids. This CDR3 is CASSRITNTGELFF.

V usage is TRBV4-2 and J usage is TRBJ2-7; the TRBD1 assignment by TCRdb is unverifiable without DNA. The germline gives CDR1 LGHNA, CDR2 YNFKEQ. CDR3 length: 15 amino acids. This CDR3 is CASSIRDRGPDNQYF.

The chain employs TRBV19 and TRBJ2-1; TCRdb's D gene call, TRBD1, goes unchecked for lack of DNA. The CDR3 consists of 15 residues. The germline V gene encodes CDR1 LNHDA and CDR2 SQIVND (reference sequence). CDR3 residues: CASSIAAGEYNEQFF. The variable domain in full, completed from reference TRBV19 and TRBJ2-1, reads DGGITQSPKYLFRKEGQNVTLSCEQNLNHDAMYWYRQDPGQGLRLIYYSQIVNDFQKGDIAEGYSVSREKKESFPLTVTSAQKNPTAFYLCASSIAAGEYNEQFFGPGTRLTVL.

V usage is TRBV27 and J usage is TRBJ2-7; TCRdb designates TRBD1, a call that cannot be tested without DNA. The CDR3 loop spans 15 amino acids. The germline V gene has CDR1 MNHEY and CDR2 SMNVEV (reference sequence). The CDR3 loop is CASSFSGTGAREQYF.

The CDR3 protein is CASSHTYRGQPYEQYF. The chain is built from TRBV4-1 and TRBJ2-7; the D gene TCRdb calls, TRBD1, cannot be checked with no DNA. The CDR3 has 16 amino acids. CDR1 and CDR2 from the germline V gene are MGHRA and YSYEKL.

This chain's CDR3 is CSVGVREYEQYF. The chain is built from TRBV29-1 and TRBJ2-7. The CDR3 spans 12 residues. CDR1 is SQVTM and CDR2 is ANQGSEA in the germline V gene.

The chain combines TRBV6-6 with TRBJ2-1; the D call from TCRdb, TRBD2, cannot be confirmed without DNA. CDR3 length: 15 amino acids. Per the germline V gene, CDR1 is MNHNY and CDR2 is SVGAGI (reference sequence). This CDR3 is CASSSLAGGRHEQFF.

The V call is TRBV5-1, the J call TRBJ1-4; the TCRdb call, TRBD1, lacks DNA for checking. The CDR3 is 16 amino acids. Germline loops: CDR1 SGHRS, CDR2 YFSETQ. The CDR3 sequence: CASSLEGVVGNEKLFF.